The next 3 T cell receptor beta chains were all read from a single sample in a study of control samples from healthy donors and cancer patients. The assay was immunoSEQ multiplex PCR, and TCRdb's table has in-frame clones only and misses some. The sample yields about 51,000 clones, approximately 89% seen once. Specimen: PBMCs. These receptors all stem from a man aged 35 to 55 with colorectal cancer.

The CDR3 region is CASRIGGEQFF. CDR3 nucleotides: TGTGCCAGCAGAATCGGGGGTGAGCAGTTCTTC. The V and J genes are TRBV27 and TRBJ2-1; D is possibly TRBD2 (6 bases). V was shortened by 6 bases and J by 9 bases, with 9 bases between the two germline ends. From germline, CDR1 is MNHEY and CDR2 SMNVEV (reference sequence). This CDR3 region has 11 residues.

The chain carries TRBV19 and TRBJ1-1; a weak D match, TRBD1 (5 bases). The germline V gene encodes CDR1 LNHDA and CDR2 SQIVND (reference sequence). V was shortened by 3 bases and J by 2 bases, with 7 bases between the two germline ends. The length of the CDR3 is 13 residues. CDR3 coding DNA: TGTGCCAGTAGTATGAGGGGAAACACTGAAGCTTTCTTT. It encodes CASSMRGNTEAFF. The full variable domain, in which reference TRBV19 and TRBJ1-1 provide the parts outside the CDR3, is DGGITQSPKYLFRKEGQNVTLSCEQNLNHDAMYWYRQDPGQGLRLIYYSQIVNDFQKGDIAEGYSVSREKKESFPLTVTSAQKNPTAFYLCASSMRGNTEAFFGQGTRLTVV.

The chain is built from TRBV11-2 and TRBJ2-1; TRBD2 aligns across 11 bases. The CDR3 consists of 16 residues. V was clipped by 1 base and J by 3 bases; unmatched bases: 2. Germline loops: CDR1 SGHAT, CDR2 FQNNGV. The CDR3 loop is CASSLGLAGGYNEQFF. In DNA, the CDR3 is TGTGCCAGCAGCTTAGGTCTAGCGGGAGGCTACAATGAGCAGTTCTTC.